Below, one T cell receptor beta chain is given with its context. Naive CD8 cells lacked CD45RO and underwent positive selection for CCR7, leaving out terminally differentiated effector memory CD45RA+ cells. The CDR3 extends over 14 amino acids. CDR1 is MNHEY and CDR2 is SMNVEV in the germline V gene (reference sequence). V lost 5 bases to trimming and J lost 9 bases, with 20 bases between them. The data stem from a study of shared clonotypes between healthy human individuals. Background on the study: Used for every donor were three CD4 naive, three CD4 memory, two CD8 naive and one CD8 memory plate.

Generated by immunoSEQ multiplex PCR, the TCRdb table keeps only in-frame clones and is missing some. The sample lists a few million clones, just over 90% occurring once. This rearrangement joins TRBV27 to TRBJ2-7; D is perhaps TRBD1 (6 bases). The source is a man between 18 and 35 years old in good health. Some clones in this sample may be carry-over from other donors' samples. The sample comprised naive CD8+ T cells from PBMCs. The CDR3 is CASSPRTAWAGQYF. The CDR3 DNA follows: TGTGCCAGCAGTCCCCGGACAGCTTGGGCGGGGCAGTACTTC.